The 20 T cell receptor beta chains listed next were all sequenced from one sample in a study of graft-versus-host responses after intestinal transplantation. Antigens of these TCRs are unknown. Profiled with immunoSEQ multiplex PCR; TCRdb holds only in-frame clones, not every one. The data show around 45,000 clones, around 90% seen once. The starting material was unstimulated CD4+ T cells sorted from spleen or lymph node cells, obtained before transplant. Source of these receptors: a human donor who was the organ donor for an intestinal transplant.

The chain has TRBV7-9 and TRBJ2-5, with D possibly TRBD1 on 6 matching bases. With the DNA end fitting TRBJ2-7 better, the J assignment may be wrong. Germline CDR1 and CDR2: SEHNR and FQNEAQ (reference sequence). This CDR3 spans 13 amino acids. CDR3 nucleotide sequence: TGTGCCAGCAGCCCGGACAGTTCCTACGAGCAGTACTTC. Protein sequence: CASSPDSSYEQYF.

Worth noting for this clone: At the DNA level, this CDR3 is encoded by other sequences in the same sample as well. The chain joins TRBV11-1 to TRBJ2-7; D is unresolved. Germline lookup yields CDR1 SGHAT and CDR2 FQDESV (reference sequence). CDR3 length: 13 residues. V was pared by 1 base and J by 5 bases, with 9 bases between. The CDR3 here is CASSLEEANEQYF. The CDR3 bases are TGTGCCAGCAGCTTAGAAGAGGCAAACGAGCAGTACTTC.

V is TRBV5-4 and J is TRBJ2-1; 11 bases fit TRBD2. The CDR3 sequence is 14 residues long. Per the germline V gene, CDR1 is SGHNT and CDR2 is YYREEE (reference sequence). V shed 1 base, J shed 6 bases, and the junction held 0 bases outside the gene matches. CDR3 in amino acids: CASSLTSGSNEQFF. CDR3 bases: TGTGCCAGCAGCTTGACTAGCGGGAGCAATGAGCAGTTCTTC.

The CDR3 nucleotides are TGTGCCAGCAGCCGGACTAGCTCCTACGAGCAGTACTTC. Its translation: CASSRTSSYEQYF. This chain joins TRBV7-6 and TRBJ2-7, with 7 bases aligning to TRBD2. The CDR3 has 13 residues. Germline CDR1 is SGHVS and CDR2 is FNYEAQ. The junction had 1 base not matched to a gene; V was cut back by 5 bases and J by 0 bases.

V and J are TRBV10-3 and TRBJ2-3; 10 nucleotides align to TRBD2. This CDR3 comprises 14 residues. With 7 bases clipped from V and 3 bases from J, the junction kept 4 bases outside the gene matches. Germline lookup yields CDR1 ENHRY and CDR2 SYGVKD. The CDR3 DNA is TGTGCCATCACTTCGACTAGCGGGACAGATACGCAGTATTTT. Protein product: CAITSTSGTDTQYF.

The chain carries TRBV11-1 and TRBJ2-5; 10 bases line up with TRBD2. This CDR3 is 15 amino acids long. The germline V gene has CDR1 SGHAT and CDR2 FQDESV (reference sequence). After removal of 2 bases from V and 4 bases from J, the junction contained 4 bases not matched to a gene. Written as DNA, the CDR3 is TGTGCCAGCAGCTTACTCCGACTAGCGGGAGAGACCCAGTACTTC. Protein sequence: CASSLLRLAGETQYF.

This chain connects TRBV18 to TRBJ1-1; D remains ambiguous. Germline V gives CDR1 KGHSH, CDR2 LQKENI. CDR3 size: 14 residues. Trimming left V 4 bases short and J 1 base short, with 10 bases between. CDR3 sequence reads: CASSRPTENTEAFF. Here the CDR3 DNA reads TGTGCCAGCTCACGACCTACAGAGAACACTGAAGCTTTCTTT. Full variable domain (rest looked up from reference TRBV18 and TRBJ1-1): NAGVMQNPRHLVRRRGQEARLRCSPMKGHSHVYWYRQLPEEGLKFMVYLQKENIIDESGMPKERFSAEFPKEGPSILRIQQVVRGDSAAYFCASSRPTENTEAFFGQGTRLTVV.

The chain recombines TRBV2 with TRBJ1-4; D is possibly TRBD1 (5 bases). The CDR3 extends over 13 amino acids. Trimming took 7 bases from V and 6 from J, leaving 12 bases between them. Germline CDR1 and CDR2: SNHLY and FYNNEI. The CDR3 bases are TGTGCCAGCAATGGGGGTTGGGATGAAAAACTGTTTTTT. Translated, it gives CASNGGWDEKLFF.

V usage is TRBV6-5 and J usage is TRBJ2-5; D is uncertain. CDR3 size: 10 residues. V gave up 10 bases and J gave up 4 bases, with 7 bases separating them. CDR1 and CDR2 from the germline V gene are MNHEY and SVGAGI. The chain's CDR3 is CATRRETQYF. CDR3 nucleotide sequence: TGTGCCACCCGCCGAGAGACCCAGTACTTC.

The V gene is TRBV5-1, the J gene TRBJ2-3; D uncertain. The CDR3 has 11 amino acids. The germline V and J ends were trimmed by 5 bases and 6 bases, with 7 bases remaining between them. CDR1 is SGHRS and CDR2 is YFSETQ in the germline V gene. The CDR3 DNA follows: TGCGCCAGCAGATACGGGGATACGCAGTATTTT. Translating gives CASRYGDTQYF.

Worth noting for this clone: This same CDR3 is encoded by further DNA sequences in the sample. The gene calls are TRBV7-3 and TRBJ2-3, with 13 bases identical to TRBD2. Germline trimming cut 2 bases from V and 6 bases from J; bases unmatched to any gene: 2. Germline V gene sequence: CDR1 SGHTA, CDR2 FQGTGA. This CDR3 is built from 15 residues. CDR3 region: CASSLGLAGADTQYF. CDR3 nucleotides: TGTGCCAGCAGCTTAGGACTAGCGGGAGCGGATACGCAGTATTTT.

CDR3 bases: TGTGCCAGCAGTTACATCCCCGGGGAGCTGTTTTTT. Protein: CASSYIPGELFF. V is TRBV6-5 and J is TRBJ2-2, with D uncertain. The CDR3 is made up of 12 amino acids. The germline CDR1 and CDR2 sequences are MNHEY and SVGAGI. V shed 2 bases and J shed 6 bases, with 4 bases lying between them.

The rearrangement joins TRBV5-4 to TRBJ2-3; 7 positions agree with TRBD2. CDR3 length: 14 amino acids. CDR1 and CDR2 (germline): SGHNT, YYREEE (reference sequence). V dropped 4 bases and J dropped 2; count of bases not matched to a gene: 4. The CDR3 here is CASSLLAATDTQYF. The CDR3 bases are TGTGCCAGCAGCCTTCTAGCGGCCACAGATACGCAGTATTTT.

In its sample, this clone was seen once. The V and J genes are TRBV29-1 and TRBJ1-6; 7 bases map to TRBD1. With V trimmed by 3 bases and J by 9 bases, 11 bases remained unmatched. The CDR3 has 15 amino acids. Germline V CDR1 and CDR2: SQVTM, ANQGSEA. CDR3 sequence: CSVDFSTGRRSPLHF. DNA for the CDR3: TGCAGCGTTGATTTCTCGACAGGGAGACGTTCACCCCTCCACTTT.

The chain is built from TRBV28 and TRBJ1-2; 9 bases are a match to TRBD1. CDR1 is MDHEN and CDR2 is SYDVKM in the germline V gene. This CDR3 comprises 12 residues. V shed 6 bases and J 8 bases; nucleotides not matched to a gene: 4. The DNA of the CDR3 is TGTGCCAGCAGCCGACAGGGGGTAGGCTACACCTTC. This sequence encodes CASSRQGVGYTF.

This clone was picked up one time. The CDR3 spells CASSPGTFTSGANVLTF. In DNA, the CDR3 is TGTGCCAGCAGTCCAGGGACATTTACCTCTGGGGCCAACGTCCTGACTTTC. The chain joins TRBV28 to TRBJ2-6, with TRBD1 as a possible D gene (6 bases). The germline gives CDR1 MDHEN, CDR2 SYDVKM. CDR3 length equals 17 residues. Trimming removed 5 bases from V and 0 bases from J, with 14 bases in between.

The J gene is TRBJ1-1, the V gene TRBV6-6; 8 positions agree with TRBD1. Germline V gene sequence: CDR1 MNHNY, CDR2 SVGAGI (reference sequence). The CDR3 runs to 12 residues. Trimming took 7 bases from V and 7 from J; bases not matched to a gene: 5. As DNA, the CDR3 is TGTGCCAGCACCACAGGGGGGGATGAAGCTTTCTTT. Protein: CASTTGGDEAFF.

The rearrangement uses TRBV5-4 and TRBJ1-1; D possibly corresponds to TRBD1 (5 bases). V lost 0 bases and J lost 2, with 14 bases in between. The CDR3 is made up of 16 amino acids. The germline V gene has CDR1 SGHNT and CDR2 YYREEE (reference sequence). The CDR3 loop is CASSLVRGRGNTEAFF. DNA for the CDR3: TGTGCCAGCAGCTTGGTTCGGGGAAGGGGAAACACTGAAGCTTTCTTT.

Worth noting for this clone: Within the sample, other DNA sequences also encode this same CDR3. The CDR3 DNA follows: TGTGCCAGCAGCTTAGGGGGCGGGAGGCCCCCCTACGAGCAGTACTTC. Translated: CASSLGGGRPPYEQYF. V gene TRBV7-3 combines with J gene TRBJ2-7; TRBD2 matches 8 bases. Germline V gene data show CDR1 as SGHTA and CDR2 as FQGTGA. CDR3 length: 16 residues. V was pared by 2 bases and J by 2 bases, with 8 bases of the junction left unmatched.

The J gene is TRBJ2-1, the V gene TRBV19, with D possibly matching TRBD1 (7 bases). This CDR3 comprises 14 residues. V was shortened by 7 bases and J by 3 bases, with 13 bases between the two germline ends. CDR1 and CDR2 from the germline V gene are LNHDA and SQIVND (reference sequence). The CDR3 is CASTAGQFYNEQFF. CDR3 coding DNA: TGTGCCAGTACTGCGGGACAGTTCTACAATGAGCAGTTCTTC.